The 2 T cell receptor beta chains listed next were all sequenced from one sample in a study of shared clonotypes between healthy human individuals. This table comes from immunoSEQ multiplex PCR, and its TCRdb copy is limited to in-frame clones, with some not included. Here the sample spans around 1.4 million clones, approximately 98.5% being singletons. Specimen: naive CD4+ T cells sorted from blood. Stated subset: CD45RA+ positively selected. The receptors were gathered from a man aged 30-40 years in good health.

The chain uses TRBV27 and TRBJ1-1; D is unresolved. The V gene lost 3 bases and the J gene lost 4 bases, with 15 bases spanning the gap. The CDR3 is made up of 15 amino acids. Germline CDR1 MNHEY, CDR2 SMNVEV (reference sequence). CDR3 nucleotides: TGTGCCAGCAGTTTCGTAGAAGGGATGGGCACTGAAGCTTTCTTT. Amino acid sequence: CASSFVEGMGTEAFF.

This chain joins TRBV2 and TRBJ2-7, with 9 bases matching TRBD1. V was clipped by 6 bases and J by 2 bases; unmatched bases: 5. This CDR3 is built from 14 residues. Germline V gene data show CDR1 as SNHLY and CDR2 as FYNNEI. CDR3 sequence reads: CASRDNRGPYEQYF. The CDR3 coding sequence is TGTGCCAGCAGAGACAACAGGGGGCCCTACGAGCAGTACTTC.